The entry that follows covers one T cell receptor (beta chain) sequence. Anyone with autoimmune disease history or systemic immunosuppression was excluded. TCRdb's table, derived via immunoSEQ multiplex PCR, lists solely in-frame clones and lacks some. The sample has tens of thousands of clones; 85% are singletons. This sample is part of a study of OX40 agonist ivuxolimab in advanced cancers. About the study: The study gave patients intravenous ivuxolimab at 0.01 to 10 mg/kg every 2 weeks. Eligibility admitted prior anti-PD-1, anti-PD-L1 or anti-CTLA-4 therapy; around 41% had some.

Looked up from germline, CDR1 is SEHNR and CDR2 is FQNEAQ (reference sequence). CDR3 length: 14 residues. V gave up 5 bases and J gave up 4 bases; unmatched junction bases: 6. The chain uses TRBV7-9 and TRBJ1-2; 8 nucleotides agree with TRBD1. Here the sequenced sample was CD4+ or CD8+ T cells sorted from blood, taken in a trial of the OX40 agonist ivuxolimab. The receptor's source is an adult with an advanced solid tumor such as melanoma, head and neck, liver or kidney cancer. The DNA of the CDR3 is TGTGCCAGCAGCCCTGGACAGGGAGGCTATGGCTACACCTTC. Translating gives CASSPGQGGYGYTF.